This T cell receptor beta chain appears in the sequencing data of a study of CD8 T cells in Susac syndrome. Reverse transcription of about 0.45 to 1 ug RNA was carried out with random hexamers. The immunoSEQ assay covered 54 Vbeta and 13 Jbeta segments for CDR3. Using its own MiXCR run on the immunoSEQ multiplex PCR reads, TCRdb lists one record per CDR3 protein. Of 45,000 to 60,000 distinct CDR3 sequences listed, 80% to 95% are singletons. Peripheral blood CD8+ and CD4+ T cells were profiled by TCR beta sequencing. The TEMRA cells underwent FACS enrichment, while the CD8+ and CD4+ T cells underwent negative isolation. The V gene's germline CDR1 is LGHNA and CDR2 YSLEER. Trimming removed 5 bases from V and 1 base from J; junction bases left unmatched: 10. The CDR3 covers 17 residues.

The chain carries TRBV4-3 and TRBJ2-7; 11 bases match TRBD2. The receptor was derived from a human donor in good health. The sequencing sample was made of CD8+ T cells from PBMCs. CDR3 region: CASSETSGRKGSYEQYF. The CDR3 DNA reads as TGCGCCAGCAGCGAAACTAGCGGGAGAAAAGGGTCCTACGAGCAGTACTTC.